A single sample is the source of the 12 T cell receptor beta chains below, sequenced in a study of shared T cell receptors in the human thymus. TCRdb's copy holds only in-frame clones and misses some; the assay was immunoSEQ multiplex PCR. Among about 660,000 clones listed, about 87% were seen once. The same sample was also used in a study of human thymus T cells.

The sample consisted of thymocytes. These receptors were taken from a boy under three years old with a congenital heart defect.

This clone was recorded only once. The rearrangement uses TRBV9 and TRBJ2-1, with 7 positions matching TRBD2. The V segment lost 4 bases and the J segment 4 bases; nucleotides outside the gene matches: 11. The CDR3 is 16 residues long. Germline V CDR1 and CDR2: SGDLS, YYNGEE. DNA for the CDR3: TGTGCCAGCAGCCCACTGACTAGCTGGGTGTACAATGAGCAGTTCTTC. Encoded protein: CASSPLTSWVYNEQFF.

J is TRBJ2-3 and V is TRBV7-9, with D possibly matching TRBD2 (7 bases). Per germline, CDR1 SEHNR and CDR2 FQNEAQ (reference sequence). Trimming took off 5 bases at V and 4 bases at J, with 13 bases between the two ends. The CDR3 covers 14 residues. In nucleotides, the CDR3 is TGTGCCAGCAGCGCCGGAGGGGGGGCAGATACGCAGTATTTT. The encoded protein is CASSAGGGADTQYF.

The CDR3: CASSSQGVSYEQYF. The CDR3 DNA reads as TGTGCCAGCAGCTCCCAGGGGGTGTCCTACGAGCAGTACTTC. V is TRBV11-2 and J is TRBJ2-7; 7 bases are shared with TRBD1. CDR1 is SGHAT, CDR2 FQNNGV, per germline. V lost 4 bases and J lost 1; bases outside the gene matches: 4. The CDR3 covers 14 residues.

V usage is TRBV7-6 and J usage is TRBJ1-5; TRBD1 matches at 7 bases. Germline V lookup: CDR1 SGHVS, CDR2 FNYEAQ. The CDR3 runs to 18 residues. The V gene end was trimmed by 5 bases and the J gene end by 0 bases; junction bases not matched to a gene: 13. This CDR3 reads CASSPRSGGFGSNQPQHF. In DNA, the CDR3 is TGTGCCAGCAGCCCTCGATCAGGGGGTTTTGGTAGCAATCAGCCCCAGCATTTT.

This chain connects TRBV4-3 to TRBJ1-4; tentative D call: TRBD1 (6 bases). This CDR3 region has 18 residues. Germline V gene data show CDR1 as LGHNA and CDR2 as YSLEER. Trimming took 4 bases from V and 0 from J, leaving 18 bases between them. The CDR3 bases are TGCGCCAGCAGCCTAAACGGGGCAGGGGATACAACTAATGAAAAACTGTTTTTT. Residues: CASSLNGAGDTTNEKLFF.

The V call is TRBV4-1, the J call TRBJ1-2; TRBD1 matches 7 bases. V shed 0 bases, J shed 5 bases, and the junction held 21 bases outside the gene matches. The CDR3 consists of 20 residues. Germline V gene sequence: CDR1 MGHRA, CDR2 YSYEKL. As DNA, the CDR3 is TGCGCCAGCAGCCAAGATGCGACCCCGGGACAGTGTCGCCCGTCGTATGGCTACACCTTC. Its protein product is CASSQDATPGQCRPSYGYTF.

This chain links TRBV5-1 with TRBJ2-7, with 8 bases that match TRBD1. CDR3 length: 17 residues. Trimming removed 0 bases from V and 4 bases from J; junction bases left unmatched: 12. Per germline, CDR1 SGHRS and CDR2 YFSETQ. The CDR3: CASSLDRGDEGSYEQYF. The CDR3 nucleotides read TGCGCCAGCAGCTTGGACAGGGGGGATGAAGGGTCATACGAGCAGTACTTC.

As regards this clone: Sequence at one end of the junction differs from germline and may be a read error. This sequence joins TRBV4-3 and TRBJ1-6; 7 bases are a match to TRBD1. The CDR3 runs 16 residues. The V gene's germline CDR1 is LGHNA and CDR2 YSLEER. CDR3 region: CASRRDSSSMDSPLHF. CDR3 sequence (DNA): TGCGCCAGCAGACGGGACAGTTCGTCTATGGATTCGCCCCTCCACTTT.

This clone was recorded only once. The gene calls are TRBV6-5 and TRBJ1-1; D gene uncertain. Germline CDR1 and CDR2: MNHEY and SVGAGI. The CDR3 runs 15 residues. Trimming took 5 bases from V and 3 from J, leaving 16 bases between them. CDR3 sequence (DNA): TGTGCCAGCAGTCGAACTCTTACCCTCCACACTGAAGCTTTCTTT. Translating it yields CASSRTLTLHTEAFF.

V and J are TRBV28 and TRBJ1-6, with TRBD1 as a possible D gene (5 bases). The V end was cut by 3 bases, the J end by 5 bases, with 17 bases between. The CDR3 totals 17 residues. The germline CDR1 and CDR2 sequences are MDHEN and SYDVKM. CDR3 amino acids: CASSFFIRDEHNSPLHF. CDR3 DNA: TGTGCCAGCAGTTTTTTCATCAGGGATGAACATAATTCACCCCTCCACTTT.

V is TRBV27 and J is TRBJ1-1, with 7 bases that match TRBD1. Unmatched junction bases numbered 5, after V lost 1 base and J lost 6 bases. The CDR3 spans 14 residues. Germline V lookup: CDR1 MNHEY, CDR2 SMNVEV (reference sequence). CDR3 protein: CASSLLAGGPEAFF. The DNA of the CDR3 is TGTGCCAGCAGTTTATTGGCAGGGGGTCCTGAAGCTTTCTTT.

The V gene is TRBV5-6, the J gene TRBJ2-1; TRBD1 agrees at 7 bases. The CDR3 is 18 amino acids. Per the germline V gene, CDR1 is SGHDT and CDR2 is YYEEEE. The V gene end was trimmed by 0 bases and the J gene end by 9 bases; junction bases not matched to a gene: 18. CDR3 bases: TGTGCCAGCAGCTTGGACTCGCCTGTAACAGGGGCGTGCGGTGAGCAGTTCTTC. Translation: CASSLDSPVTGACGEQFF.